Below are 14 T cell receptor beta chains sequenced from a single sample in a study of blood T cell repertoires in COVID-19. Sequenced by immunoSEQ multiplex PCR; TCRdb stores in-frame clones only, minus some. The sample lists about 140,000 clones; over 65% were seen once. The sequenced material came from peripheral blood. Source of these receptors: a woman aged 80 or over with active or convalescent COVID-19.

The chain is built from TRBV7-3 and TRBJ1-1; D is ambiguous. The CDR3 spans 13 residues. The germline V gene encodes CDR1 SGHTA and CDR2 FQGTGA. V was cut by 5 bases and J by 2 bases, with 9 bases left in between. CDR3 nucleotide sequence: TGTGCCAGCAGCACTCAGGATAACACTGAAGCTTTCTTT. It encodes CASSTQDNTEAFF.

This chain uses TRBV7-2 with TRBJ2-3; D is uncertain. V was clipped by 5 bases and J by 2 bases, with 14 bases between them. The CDR3 runs to 15 residues. CDR1 and CDR2 (germline): SGHTA, FQGNSA. The CDR3 protein is CASSPTGLPTDTQYF. CDR3 sequence (DNA): TGTGCCAGCAGCCCCACCGGTCTCCCCACAGATACGCAGTATTTT.

The chain is built from TRBV6-4 and TRBJ1-3; D gene uncertain. The ends were cut back, 4 bases at V and 7 bases at J, with 11 bases in the middle. This CDR3 has 13 residues. Germline V gives CDR1 MRHNA, CDR2 SNTAGT. CDR3: CASSASLGNTIYF. The CDR3 nucleotides are TGTGCCAGCAGTGCTTCCCTCGGGAACACCATATATTTT.

This clone has only a few counts. The V call is TRBV7-2, the J call TRBJ1-1; D is uncertain. The germline V and J ends were trimmed by 5 bases and 10 bases, with 23 bases remaining between them. Germline V gene lookup returns CDR1 SGHTA and CDR2 FQGNSA. The CDR3 loop spans 15 amino acids. CDR3 sequence reads: CASSPGGGIGLGAFF. CDR3 sequence (DNA): TGTGCCAGCAGCCCGGGAGGCGGGATCGGCCTCGGAGCTTTCTTT.

This chain uses TRBV10-3 with TRBJ1-1; D is possibly TRBD1 (6 bases). This CDR3 comprises 17 residues. Germline values: CDR1 ENHRY, CDR2 SYGVKD. V was shortened by 3 bases and J by 2 bases, with 19 bases between the two germline ends. The CDR3, as DNA: TGTGCCATCAGTGATGGTATTTTTGGACAGACAAACACTGAAGCTTTCTTT. The encoded protein is CAISDGIFGQTNTEAFF.

This chain joins TRBV2 and TRBJ2-7, with D maybe TRBD2 (5 bases). Germline V CDR1 and CDR2: SNHLY, FYNNEI. Trimming left V 6 bases short and J 2 bases short, with 20 bases between. The CDR3 loop spans 16 amino acids. CDR3 region: CASSRPPTDGAYEQYF. The CDR3 DNA reads as TGTGCCAGCAGCCGACCCCCAACCGACGGGGCCTACGAGCAGTACTTC.

The rearrangement links TRBV4-2 to TRBJ1-4, with 7 bases fitting TRBD1. Germline V lookup: CDR1 LGHNA, CDR2 YNFKEQ. This CDR3 has 13 amino acids. The trim removed 0 bases at V and 13 bases at J, leaving 5 bases unmatched. The CDR3 reads CASSQDPDRRLFF. Here the CDR3 DNA reads TGTGCCAGCAGCCAAGACCCGGACAGGAGACTGTTTTTT.

The CDR3 here is CASSQDVQGSNYYGYTF. CDR3 coding DNA: TGCGCCAGCAGCCAAGATGTGCAGGGATCGAATTACTATGGCTACACCTTC. This rearrangement joins TRBV4-1 to TRBJ1-2; perhaps TRBD1 as D (5 bases). Germline V gene sequence: CDR1 MGHRA, CDR2 YSYEKL. The length of the CDR3 is 17 residues. V was clipped by 0 bases and J by 3 bases, with 17 bases between them.

The gene calls are TRBV28 and TRBJ1-5; a possible D gene is TRBD1 (6 bases). Germline CDR1 and CDR2: MDHEN and SYDVKM. The CDR3 spans 16 residues. The V end lost 4 bases, the J end lost 4 bases, and 17 bases lay between the germline ends. CDR3 sequence: CASSYGQRGGNQPQHF. DNA for the CDR3: TGTGCCAGCAGTTATGGACAGCGCGGGGGAAATCAGCCCCAGCATTTT.

This clone was detected a few times. This chain links TRBV2 with TRBJ2-3; D is ambiguous. Deletions cut 6 bases from V and 2 bases from J, with 3 bases between. Germline assignment: CDR1 SNHLY and CDR2 FYNNEI. The CDR3 covers 11 residues. The CDR3 region is CASSNTDTQYF. As DNA, the CDR3 is TGTGCCAGCAGCAACACAGATACGCAGTATTTT.

The rearrangement uses TRBV7-9 and TRBJ2-2, with 12 bases aligning to TRBD1. The CDR3 consists of 16 residues. Germline values: CDR1 SEHNR, CDR2 FQNEAQ (reference sequence). V was pared by 5 bases and J by 6 bases, with 7 bases of the junction left unmatched. CDR3 residues: CASSAGTGGPPGELFF. CDR3 coding DNA: TGTGCCAGCAGCGCAGGGACAGGGGGCCCGCCCGGGGAGCTGTTTTTT.

This clone has only one observation. This chain connects TRBV27 to TRBJ2-7, with a weak D call TRBD1 (6 bases). V lost 0 bases and J 0 bases, leaving 12 bases between the germline ends. CDR1 and CDR2 (germline): MNHEY, SMNVEV (reference sequence). CDR3 size: 16 residues. CDR3 loop: CASSLSSGERSYEQYF. The CDR3, as DNA: TGTGCCAGCAGTTTATCATCAGGGGAACGCTCCTACGAGCAGTACTTC.

This rearrangement joins TRBV2 to TRBJ1-2; D uncertain. V dropped 7 bases and J dropped 7 bases, with 16 bases sitting between them. This CDR3 spans 13 amino acids. Germline V CDR1 and CDR2: SNHLY, FYNNEI. In nucleotides, the CDR3 is TGTGCCAGCAACGTCGGGCCAGCGGCTGGCTACACCTTC. This sequence encodes CASNVGPAAGYTF. Based on the CDR3 plus reference TRBV2 and TRBJ1-2, the full variable domain is EPEVTQTPSHQVTQMGQEVILRCVPISNHLYFYWYRQILGQKVEFLVSFYNNEISEKSEIFDDQFSVERPDGSNFTLKIRSTKLEDSAMYFCASNVGPAAGYTFGSGTRLTVV.

The chain links TRBV12-5 to TRBJ1-5; 9 nucleotides match TRBD1. Germline CDR1 LGHNT, CDR2 FRNRAP. The V segment lost 5 bases and the J segment 6 bases; nucleotides outside the gene matches: 8. The CDR3 totals 15 residues. CDR3 DNA: TGTGCTAGTGGTACGGGACAGGGCGCACGTCAGCCCCAGCATTTT. Its translation: CASGTGQGARQPQHF.